The next 9 T cell receptor beta chains were all read from a single sample in a study of CD8 T cells in ankylosing spondylitis. TCRdb fed the 5' RACE reads into MiXCR, producing one record per CDR3 protein. The sample has hundreds of thousands of distinct CDR3 sequences, 8% to 9% seen once. The sample taken for sequencing was blood, either unsorted or a sorted T cell fraction (not recorded which). Receptor source: a female donor with ankylosing spondylitis or in good health (not recorded which).

This clonotype was observed at least ten times. The junction departs from the called germline gene at one end, perhaps through a read error. V gene TRBV20-1 combines with J gene TRBJ1-1; tentative D call: TRBD1 (5 bases). CDR3 length: 15 amino acids. Per germline, CDR1 DFQATT and CDR2 SNEGSKA (reference sequence). The CDR3 loop is CSASGSRVGNTEAFF. The CDR3 DNA follows: TGCAGCGCTAGCGGGTCCAGGGTAGGAAACACTGAAGCTTTCTTT.

There are many counts of this clonotype. This chain connects TRBV6-5 to TRBJ2-7; D gene ambiguous. The germline V gene encodes CDR1 MNHEY and CDR2 SVGAGI. The germline V and J ends were trimmed by 0 bases and 4 bases, with 10 bases remaining between them. This CDR3 is 14 amino acids long. CDR3 DNA: TGTGCCAGCAGTTACTCGACGGAAGGGTACGAGCAGTACTTC. Residues: CASSYSTEGYEQYF.

This clonotype has a handful of counts. This chain links TRBV14 with TRBJ2-5, with a weak D call TRBD1 (5 bases). V lost 2 bases, J lost 9 bases, and 16 bases lay in between. Germline values: CDR1 SGHDN, CDR2 FVKESK. The CDR3 length is 14 residues. The CDR3 bases are TGTGCCAGCAGCCAAATAGGACACCCCGGCCCCCAGTACTTC. Its protein is CASSQIGHPGPQYF.

This clonotype was seen at least ten times. V and J are TRBV20-1 and TRBJ2-7; D is perhaps TRBD1 (6 bases). Germline loops: CDR1 DFQATT, CDR2 SNEGSKA (reference sequence). The CDR3 has 13 amino acids. Deletions cut 3 bases from V and 10 bases from J, with 19 bases between. Here the CDR3 reads CSASSGDNGKQYF. For the CDR3, the DNA is TGCAGTGCTAGCTCCGGGGACAACGGGAAACAGTACTTC.

V and J are TRBV7-2 and TRBJ2-5, with TRBD1 identical over 7 bases. The V gene's germline CDR1 is SGHTA and CDR2 FQGNSA. Losses at the gene ends were 0 bases for V and 1 base for J; bases not matched to a gene: 2. The CDR3 runs to 15 residues. CDR3 residues: CASSLAGQLQETQYF. The DNA of the CDR3 is TGTGCCAGCAGCTTAGCGGGACAGCTCCAAGAGACCCAGTACTTC.

This clonotype was seen repeatedly, ten times or more. This rearrangement joins TRBV10-3 to TRBJ2-7; TRBD1 matches at 8 bases. The CDR3 loop spans 14 amino acids. Germline trimming cut 3 bases from V and 3 bases from J; bases unmatched to any gene: 4. Germline loops: CDR1 ENHRY, CDR2 SYGVKD. The CDR3 loop reads CAISEDRGFYEQYF. The CDR3 DNA sequence: TGTGCCATCAGTGAAGACAGGGGATTCTACGAGCAGTACTTC.

The gene calls are TRBV7-2 and TRBJ2-5; 12 bases align to TRBD2. V dropped 5 bases and J dropped 5; count of bases not matched to a gene: 12. CDR3 length equals 17 residues. Germline V gene sequence: CDR1 SGHTA, CDR2 FQGNSA. CDR3 sequence (DNA): TGTGCCAGCAGCCAGTGGACTAGCGGGACAGGCGGGGAGACCCAGTACTTC. Residues: CASSQWTSGTGGETQYF. The variable domain in full, completed from reference TRBV7-2 and TRBJ2-5, reads GAGVSQSPSNKVTEKGKDVELRCDPISGHTALYWYRQSLGQGLEFLIYFQGNSAPDKSGLPSDRFSAERTGGSVSTLTIQRTQQEDSAVYLCASSQWTSGTGGETQYFGPGTRLLVL.

This clonotype was observed at least ten times. V usage is TRBV15 and J usage is TRBJ1-5; D gene uncertain. The CDR3 spans 16 residues. Germline V gene sequence: CDR1 LNHNV, CDR2 YYDKDF (reference sequence). V was shortened by 0 bases and J by 0 bases, with 9 bases between the two germline ends. CDR3 DNA sequence: TGTGCCACCAGCAGAGAGAGCCCATATAGCAATCAGCCCCAGCATTTT. Translating gives CATSRESPYSNQPQHF. Full variable domain (missing parts from reference TRBV15 and TRBJ1-5): DAMVIQNPRYQVTQFGKPVTLSCSQTLNHNVMYWYQQKSSQAPKLLFHYYDKDFNNEADTPDNFQSRRPNTSFCFLDIRSPGLGDTAMYLCATSRESPYSNQPQHFGDGTRLSIL.

This clonotype was observed at least ten times. The chain employs TRBV19 and TRBJ2-2; D possibly uses TRBD1 or TRBD2 (6 bases each). V shed 6 bases and J shed 1 base, with 12 bases lying between them. The germline CDR1 and CDR2 sequences are LNHDA and SQIVND (reference sequence). This CDR3 has 15 residues. The CDR3 DNA reads TGTGCCAGTAGGAGTGCGGGACAGAACACCGGGGAGCTGTTTTTT. Translated, it gives CASRSAGQNTGELFF. Filled out from reference TRBV19 and TRBJ2-2, the complete variable domain reads DGGITQSPKYLFRKEGQNVTLSCEQNLNHDAMYWYRQDPGQGLRLIYYSQIVNDFQKGDIAEGYSVSREKKESFPLTVTSAQKNPTAFYLCASRSAGQNTGELFFGEGSRLTVL.